At least ten counts were recorded for the clone carrying this TCR beta chain. What it binds is not known. These data come from a study of CD8 T cells in ankylosing spondylitis. In TCRdb, the 5' RACE reads were re-called with MiXCR into one record per CDR3 protein. The table has about 540,000 distinct CDR3 sequences, over 9.5% seen once; the top ten hold under 7.5%. CDR3 length: 15 residues. CDR1 is SGHDT, CDR2 YYEEEE, per germline. V trimming: 8 bases; J trimming: 4 bases; junction bases outside the gene matches: 10. Regarding the study as a whole: Made up of 7 to 9 highly homologous variants, a TCR beta motif appeared characteristic of ankylosing spondylitis blood. As for the disease-linked clones, they showed a CD8+ phenotype and occurred at relatively low frequencies in peripheral blood. In ankylosing spondylitis patients, matched synovial fluid reportedly showed significant enrichment of disease-linked clones.

Specimen: blood, either unsorted or a sorted T cell fraction (not recorded which). This receptor was identified in a male donor with ankylosing spondylitis. The chain carries TRBV5-6 and TRBJ2-3, with 10 bases that match TRBD1. The DNA of the CDR3 is TGTGCCAGTGGAATGAGACAGGGGGCGTCAGATACGCAGTATTTT. This translates into CASGMRQGASDTQYF. The full variable domain, with the rest looked up from reference TRBV5-6 and TRBJ2-3, is DAGVTQSPTHLIKTRGQQVTLRCSPKSGHDTVSWYQQALGQGPQFIFQYYEEEERQRGNFPDRFSGHQFPNYSSELNVNALLLGDSALYLCASGMRQGASDTQYFGPGTRLTVL.